This T cell receptor beta chain was captured in a study of immune cell composition in non-small cell lung cancer (dated by TCRdb to about 2017). For the wider study: To assign histologic subtype, which was mostly lung adenocarcinoma or squamous cell carcinoma, H&E was combined with p63, CK5, Napsin A and TTF-1 immunohistochemistry. In supplementary cohort #1, which comprised around 11 lung adenocarcinoma cases, paired tumour/lung TCR-beta sequencing was performed and TIL populations were generated so that tumour reactivity could be assessed. TCR-beta sequencing (Adaptive Biotechnologies) was performed on about 37 paired NSCLC tumour and non-adjacent lung specimens plus 26 tumour-only specimens. Several tumour specimens with TCR-beta data were rare histological subtypes and were excluded from the subtype comparisons. Here is what the overall study found, with its caveats: The reactivity cohort was only roughly eleven cases, and tumour-reactive clones were not shown to share sequences with the dominant in vivo tumour-associated clones. Compared with lung adenocarcinoma tumours, lung squamous cell carcinoma showed significantly higher Top 10 clone scores and productive clonality. No significant correlation was found between smoking pack-years and tumour TCR-beta clonality. Nearly half of NSCLC cases had tumour-associated clones >0.5%, with about four fifths of squamous carcinomas showing such clones compared with roughly 35% of adenocarcinomas. In around ten adenocarcinoma cases, a strong correlation was found between maximal tumour-associated clone frequency and TIL tumour reactivity, whereas no such correlation was found between overall clonality and TIL tumour reactivity.

Genomic DNA was isolated with the QIAamp DNA kit from frozen aliquots of single-cell suspensions that had not been sorted. The tumour samples consisted of surgically resected non-small cell lung cancer tissue. Tissues arrived within 2 hours after resection and were immediately processed into single-cell suspensions. Tissue was broken up mechanically, digested enzymatically with DNase I, collagenase I and hyaluronidase for approximately 30 minutes at 37 degrees C, and then filtered and RBC-lysed. CDR1 and CDR2 were assigned from the germline V gene as SGHDT and YYEEEE. The CDR3 sequence holds 16 residues, the cysteine and phenylalanine included. This entry keeps only the CDR3 DNA: 48 bases, framed from base 1. A two-step multiplex PCR was used to amplify TCR-beta CDR3 regions from genomic DNA, and Illumina-compatible adaptors were added in the second step. TCR-beta immunosequencing was performed on an Illumina platform as a commercial immunoSEQ service. Per the authors' processing: Repertoires were described by productive clonality and by Top 10 Clones, which is the percentage of T-cell templates coming from the ten most frequent sequences. Values for productive clonality spanned 0 to 1, where a value of 1 indicated a monoclonal population. Using log10 scatter plots, tumour-associated clones were identified as sequences that made up at least 0.1% of tumour T-cell templates yet were absent from the matched non-adjacent lung. Student's t-tests were used for two-group comparisons, ANOVA for comparisons across stages, and linear regression for relationships, with analyses done in GraphPad Prism7 and R. This is the immuneACCESS table as TCRdb keeps it, with only in-frame sequences that have V and J called. A part of the clones is gone; compared with another copy, unresolved V genes explain less than half, and the rest is unexplained. D and trimming were read from the DNA, whereas the V and J calls and clone size are those reported in that table. This sample lists thousands of clones; 74% were detected once. The ten most abundant clones make up approximately 29% of the sample.

This clone was detected only once. The specificity of this receptor is unknown. Compared with germline, one end of the junction differs, possibly owing to a read error. The chain joins TRBV5-6 to TRBJ1-4; the D gene is perhaps TRBD1, from 6 matching bases. This clonotype originated in a human donor with non-small cell lung cancer. Sequencing input: lung tumor tissue. The CDR3 protein sequence reads: CASSLRGGPGNGKLFF. The nucleotide sequence is given as TGTGCCAGCAGCTTGAGGGGGGGTCCAGGAAATGGAAAACTGTTTTTT.